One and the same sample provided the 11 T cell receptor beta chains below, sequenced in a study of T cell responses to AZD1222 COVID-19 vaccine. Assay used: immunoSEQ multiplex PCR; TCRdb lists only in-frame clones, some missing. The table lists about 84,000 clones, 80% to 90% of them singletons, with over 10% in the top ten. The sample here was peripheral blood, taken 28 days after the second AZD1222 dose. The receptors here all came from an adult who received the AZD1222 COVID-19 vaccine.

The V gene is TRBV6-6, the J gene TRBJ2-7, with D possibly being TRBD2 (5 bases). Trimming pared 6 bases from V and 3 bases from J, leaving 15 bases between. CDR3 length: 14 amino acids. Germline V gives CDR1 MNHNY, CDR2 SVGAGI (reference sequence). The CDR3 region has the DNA TGTGCCAGCAGCCCCACGACTAAAAACTACGAGCAGTACGTC. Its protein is CASSPTTKNYEQYV.

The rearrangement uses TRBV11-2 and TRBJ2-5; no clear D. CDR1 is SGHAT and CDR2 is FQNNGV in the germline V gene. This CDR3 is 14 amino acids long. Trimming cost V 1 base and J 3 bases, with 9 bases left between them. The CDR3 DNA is TGTGCCAGCAGCTTAGGACGGAGAGAAGAGACCCAGTACTTC. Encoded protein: CASSLGRREETQYF.

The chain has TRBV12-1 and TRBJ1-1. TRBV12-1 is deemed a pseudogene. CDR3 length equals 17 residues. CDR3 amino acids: CASSSRPGGVENTEAFF. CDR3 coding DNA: TGTGCCAGCAGCTCGCGTCCGGGGGGTGTTGAGAACACTGAAGCTTTCTTT.

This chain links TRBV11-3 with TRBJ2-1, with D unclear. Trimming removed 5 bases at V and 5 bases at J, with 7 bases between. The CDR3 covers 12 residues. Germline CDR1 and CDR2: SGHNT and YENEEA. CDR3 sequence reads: CASSPADNEQFF. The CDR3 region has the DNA TGTGCCAGCAGCCCGGCCGACAATGAGCAGTTCTTC.

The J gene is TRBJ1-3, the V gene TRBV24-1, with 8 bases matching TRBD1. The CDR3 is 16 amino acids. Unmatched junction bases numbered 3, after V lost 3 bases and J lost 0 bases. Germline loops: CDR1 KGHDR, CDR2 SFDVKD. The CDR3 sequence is CATSDGQGSSGNTIYF. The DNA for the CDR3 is TGTGCCACCAGTGATGGACAGGGAAGCTCTGGAAACACCATATATTTT.

CDR3 sequence: CASSFFGNTIYF. CDR3 nucleotides: TGTGCCAGCAGTTTCTTCGGAAACACCATATATTTT. The chain carries TRBV12-3 or TRBV12-4 and TRBJ1-3; D unresolved. This CDR3 spans 12 amino acids. V lost 3 bases, J lost 4 bases, and 4 bases lay in between.

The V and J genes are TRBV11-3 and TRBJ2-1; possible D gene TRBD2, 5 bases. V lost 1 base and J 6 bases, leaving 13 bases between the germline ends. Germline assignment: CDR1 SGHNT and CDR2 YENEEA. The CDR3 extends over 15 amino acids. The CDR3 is CASSLGFGESNEQFF. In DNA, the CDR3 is TGTGCCAGCAGCTTAGGATTCGGGGAGAGCAATGAGCAGTTCTTC.

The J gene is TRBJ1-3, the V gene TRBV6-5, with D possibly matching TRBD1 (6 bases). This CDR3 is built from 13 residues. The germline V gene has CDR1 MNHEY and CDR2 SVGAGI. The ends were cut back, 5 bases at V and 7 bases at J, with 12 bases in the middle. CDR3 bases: TGTGCCAGCAGTCCAGGACAGTTGAACACCATATATTTT. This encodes CASSPGQLNTIYF.

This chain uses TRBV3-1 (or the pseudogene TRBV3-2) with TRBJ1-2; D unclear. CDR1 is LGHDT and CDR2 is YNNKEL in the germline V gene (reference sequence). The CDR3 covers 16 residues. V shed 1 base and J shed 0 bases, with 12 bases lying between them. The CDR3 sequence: CASSQVLQRANYGYTF. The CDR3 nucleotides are TGTGCCAGCAGCCAAGTTCTTCAGAGAGCTAACTATGGCTACACCTTC.

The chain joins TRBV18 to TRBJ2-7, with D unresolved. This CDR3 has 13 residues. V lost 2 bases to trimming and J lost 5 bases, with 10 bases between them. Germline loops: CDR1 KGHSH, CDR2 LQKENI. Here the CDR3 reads CASSPGDGDEQYF. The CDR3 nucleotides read TGTGCCAGCTCACCAGGGGATGGGGACGAGCAGTACTTC.

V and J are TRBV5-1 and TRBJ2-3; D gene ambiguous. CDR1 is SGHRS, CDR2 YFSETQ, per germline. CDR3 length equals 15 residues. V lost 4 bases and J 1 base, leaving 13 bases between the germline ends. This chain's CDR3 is CASSEASRRTDTQYF. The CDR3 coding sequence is TGCGCCAGCAGCGAGGCCAGCCGCCGCACAGATACGCAGTATTTT.